The T cell receptor beta chain under discussion was sequenced for a study of cytomegalovirus exposure and HLA in healthy donors. Findings and limits, study-wide: Accounts indicate the classifier identified cytomegalovirus status with strong specificity and sensitivity.

For this clone: The antigen is undetermined.

The PCR was carried out with 60 Vbeta primers and 13 Jbeta primers. Original handling: About 9.9 million shared chains were among tens of millions of unique TCR beta chains counted in a later analysis. This table comes from immunoSEQ multiplex PCR, and its TCRdb copy is limited to in-frame clones, with some not included. V and J calls and clone size are as listed in that table; D and trimming were resolved from the DNA. Here the sample spans 150,000 or so clones, almost 80% being singletons. The V segment lost 4 bases and the J segment 6 bases; nucleotides outside the gene matches: 3. Germline values: CDR1 MNHEY, CDR2 SMNVEV (reference sequence). The CDR3 runs 15 residues.

V and J are TRBV27 and TRBJ2-1, with TRBD2 matching over 13 bases. Input material: PBMCs. This receptor was taken from a female donor in good health and CMV-seronegative. CDR3: CASSSGLAGVNEQFF. DNA for the CDR3: TGTGCCAGCAGTTCAGGACTAGCGGGAGTCAATGAGCAGTTCTTC.